This T cell receptor beta chain appears in the sequencing data of a study of OX40 agonist ivuxolimab in advanced cancers. With regard to the full study: The costimulatory receptor OX40 (CD134) was targeted by ivuxolimab, a fully human IgG2 agonistic monoclonal antibody. In the dose-escalation cohort, about four fifths of patients were male, and the mean age was 60 years with a range of about 23 to 79. Of the approximately 50 dose-escalation patients, hepatocellular carcinoma was present in about 20, melanoma in approximately 15, renal cell carcinoma in 9 and head and neck cancer in 9. Partial responses occurred in three dose-escalation patients, of whom one had hepatocellular carcinoma and two had cutaneous melanoma. Intravenous ivuxolimab was administered to patients every 2 weeks at six dose levels: 0.01, 0.1, 0.3, 1.5, 3 and 10 mg/kg. Peripheral TCRbeta sequencing was intended to test whether TCR sequence diversity was altered and clonal T-cell expansion was caused by ivuxolimab. Prior anti-PD-1, anti-PD-L1 or anti-CTLA-4 therapy was permitted, and less than 45% of dose-escalation patients had received checkpoint inhibitors. The paper covers the monotherapy dose-escalation part of the phase I ivuxolimab trial, which included N ≈ 50 patients.

Results the study describes overall, beyond this receptor: Partial responders in the 0.1-3.0 mg/kg groups had among the lowest normalized peripheral clonal expansion, especially among CD8+ T cells. Low levels of normalized T-cell clonal expansion were also seen in some nonresponding patients. Clonal expansion of both CD4+ and CD8+ blood T cells was observed from baseline to week 6 at doses 0.1 to 3.0 mg/kg. The antigen specificity of the peripheral T cells that underwent clonal expansion was not determined. On average, CD8+ T cells showed more expanded clones than CD4+ T cells after ivuxolimab.

In regard to this clone: Its antigen has not been determined. Base quality data are lacking; no much larger clone is found one base away.

The trial excluded patients who had a history of autoimmune disease or who were on systemic immunosuppression. In every dose cohort, peripheral blood was drawn for TCR sequencing at baseline, cycle 4 day 1, and cycle 7 day 1. Samples were obtained from an open-label, multicenter, first-in-human phase I dose-escalation trial of ivuxolimab. Adults with locally advanced or metastatic melanoma, renal cell, hepatocellular, or head and neck squamous cell carcinoma were enrolled in the trial. Before TCR sequencing, CD4+ T cells and CD8+ T cells from peripheral blood were sorted into separate populations. Genomic DNA was extracted from sorted cells for sequencing of the TCRbeta CDR3 region. TCRbeta CDR3 regions were sequenced using the immunoSEQ Assay. In TCRdb, the immuneACCESS table is reduced to in-frame sequences with V and J assigned. These tables do not hold every clone; where another copy was compared, an unresolved V gene accounts for under half, and the others remain unexplained. The sample table holds about 110,000 clones, of which around nine tenths were seen once. The ten largest clones take up 0.27% of the sample.

The sample was CD4+ or CD8+ T cells sorted from blood, taken in a trial of the OX40 agonist ivuxolimab. This TCR was sampled from an adult with an advanced solid tumor such as melanoma, head and neck, liver or kidney cancer.

The DNA reads as follows: TGCGCCAGCAGGCGGGGGACAGAGATATTGAACACTGAAGCTTTCTTT. Translated, this is CASRRGTEILNTEAFF. Recombination joined TRBV5-1 with TRBJ1-1, with 7 central nucleotides matching TRBD1. Reading from cysteine to phenylalanine, the CDR3 counts 16 amino acids. Only the CDR3 DNA stays, 48 bases, in frame from base 1. The germline V and J ends show losses of 5 bases and 0 bases respectively, and no gene match explains 10 bases of the junction. Taken from the germline V gene, the CDR1 and CDR2 loops are SGHRS and YFSETQ.